This T cell receptor beta chain was sequenced in a study of blood T cell repertoires in COVID-19. The protocol was immunoSEQ multiplex PCR, while the TCRdb copy is restricted to in-frame clones and leaves out a portion. This sample yields about 39,000 clones, of which around 87% are seen a single time; under 30% belongs to the top ten. After removal of 5 bases from V and 8 bases from J, the junction contained 13 bases not matched to a gene. The CDR3 loop spans 17 amino acids. Germline V gene lookup returns CDR1 SGHRS and CDR2 YFSETQ. This clone was seen once. This rearrangement joins TRBV5-1 to TRBJ1-6; 10 bases align to TRBD1. Input material: peripheral blood. The source of this sequence is a man between 45 and 60 years old with active or convalescent COVID-19. CDR3 sequence reads: CASRGDRGRLGDSPLHF. Written as DNA, the CDR3 is TGCGCCAGCAGGGGCGACAGGGGGCGCCTAGGGGATTCACCCCTCCACTTT.